The TCR beta chain described here comes from a study of T cells after yellow fever vaccination. Study-wide results and limits: Abundant contaminating clonotypes from the bulk population could appear in FACS-sorted repertoires. A weaker but faster secondary response was observed, peaking on day 5 versus 15. Most clones from primary vaccination resurfaced after the booster (around 97% CD4, 75% to 90% CD8).

TCRdb independently ran MiXCR on the 5' RACE reads; one entry per CDR3 protein. The sample includes about 550,000 distinct CDR3 sequences, around 21% of them seen just once. Trimming left V 5 bases short and J 0 bases short, with 14 bases between. CDR1 and CDR2 from the germline V gene are MNHEY and SVGAGI. This CDR3 region has 16 residues. There are a few counts of this clonotype. Antigen unknown. This chain uses TRBV6-5 with TRBJ2-4; a possible D gene is TRBD1 (5 bases). The clonotype comes from a man aged 25-45 years who received the YFV17D yellow fever vaccine. The sample here was PBMCs, taken 15 days after the yellow fever booster vaccination. CDR3 DNA sequence: TGTGCCAGCAGTAGTACTCAGGGTTTAGCCAAAAACATTCAGTACTTC. Protein product: CASSSTQGLAKNIQYF.